This TCR beta chain emerged from a study of immune evolution from preneoplasia to lung adenocarcinoma. Repertoires were generated with immunoSEQ multiplex PCR, while TCRdb's copy carries only in-frame clones and drops some. This table has about 5,600 clones, roughly 77% appearing once. Histologic diagnosis was independently verified by two lung pathologists. The CDR3 is 12 amino acids. Germline assignment: CDR1 MDHEN and CDR2 SYDVKM. V shed 2 bases, J shed 12 bases, and the junction held 3 bases outside the gene matches. V and J are TRBV28 and TRBJ2-1; 8 nucleotides align to TRBD1. Sequencing was done on a sample of FFPE lung adenocarcinoma in situ tissue. The sequence derives from a person aged 55 to 79 with lung adenocarcinoma. The CDR3 protein is CASSLLRGPQFF. The CDR3 DNA is TGTGCCAGCAGTTTACTCAGGGGGCCGCAGTTCTTC. The entire variable domain, with the rest obtained from reference TRBV28 and TRBJ2-1, is as follows: DVKVTQSSRYLVKRTGEKVFLECVQDMDHENMFWYRQDPGLGLRLIYFSYDVKMKEKGDIPEGYSVSREKKERFSLILESASTNQTSMYLCASSLLRGPQFFGPGTRLTVL.